The TCR beta chain under discussion was sequenced for a study of blood T cell repertoires in COVID-19. Overall study: Donors in the United States, Italy and Spain gave samples during acute or convalescent COVID-19. T cells, B-cell-depleted T cells, or PBMCs supplied cDNA or gDNA.

The CDR3 extends over 11 amino acids. The ends were cut back, 2 bases at V and 7 bases at J, with 6 bases in the middle. Germline lookup yields CDR1 SGHNT and CDR2 YYREEE (reference sequence). TCRdb keeps only in-frame clones here, not all; method: immunoSEQ multiplex PCR. Of some 300,000 clones in the sample, over 85% are singletons; the top ten hold roughly 2.9%. Sequencing used PBMCs or T cells enriched from blood (not recorded which). The clonotype originates from a woman aged 45-65 years who had been exposed to COVID-19. The V gene is TRBV5-4, the J gene TRBJ1-2; D unclear. The DNA for the CDR3 is TGTGCCAGCAGCTTCGGGAGTGGCTACACCTTC. Encoded protein: CASSFGSGYTF.